The source of this T cell receptor beta chain is a study of shared T cell receptors in the human thymus. From germline, CDR1 is SGHNT and CDR2 YYREEE (reference sequence). The CDR3 spans 16 residues. J lost 0 bases, V lost 0 bases, and 6 bases had no gene match. The protocol was immunoSEQ multiplex PCR, while the TCRdb copy is restricted to in-frame clones and leaves out a portion. The sample contains roughly 660,000 clones, around 87% of which appear only once. This sample also belongs to another study, concerning human thymus T cells. As that study records: What related research reported was that thymic repertoires overlapped highly among unrelated individuals.

This sequence originates from a boy less than two years old with a congenital heart defect. V usage is TRBV5-4 and J usage is TRBJ2-7; 7 bases match TRBD2. The sample comprised thymocytes. CDR3 DNA sequence: TGTGCCAGCAGCTTGGTGGGGGGGGTCAACTCCTACGAGCAGTACTTC. Amino acids: CASSLVGGVNSYEQYF.